Reported below is one TCR beta chain. The data are from a study of shared clonotypes between healthy human individuals. Each sorted subset replicate got 200 ng genomic DNA, around 29,000 genomes. TCRdb's copy holds only in-frame clones and misses some; the assay was immunoSEQ multiplex PCR. The sample records about a million clones, around three quarters being singletons. Germline loops: CDR1 ENHRY, CDR2 SYGVKD. V lost 7 bases and J lost 3; bases outside the gene matches: 3. The CDR3 totals 13 residues. Sample: memory CD4+ T cells sorted from blood. Regarding subset: CD45RA-negative fraction. The clonotype originates from a man aged 18-30 years in good health. The V gene is TRBV10-3, the J gene TRBJ2-7; 10 nucleotides align to TRBD1. This CDR3 reads CAITRTGGYEQYF. As DNA, the CDR3 is TGTGCCATCACCCGGACAGGGGGCTACGAGCAGTACTTC.